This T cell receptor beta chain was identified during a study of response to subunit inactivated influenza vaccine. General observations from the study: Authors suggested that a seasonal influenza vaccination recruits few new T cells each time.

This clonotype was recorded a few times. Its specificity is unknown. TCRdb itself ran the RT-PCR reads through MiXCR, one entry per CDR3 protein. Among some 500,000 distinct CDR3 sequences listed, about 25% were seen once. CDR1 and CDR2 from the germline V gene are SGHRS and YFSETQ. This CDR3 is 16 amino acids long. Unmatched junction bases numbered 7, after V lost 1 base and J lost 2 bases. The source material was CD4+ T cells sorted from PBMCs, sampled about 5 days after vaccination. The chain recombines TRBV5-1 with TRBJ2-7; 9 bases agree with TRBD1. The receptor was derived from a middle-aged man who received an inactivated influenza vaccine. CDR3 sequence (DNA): TGCGCCAGCAGCTTGACCCTCCGGGACAGGGCCTACGAGCAGTACTTC. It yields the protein CASSLTLRDRAYEQYF.